This T cell receptor beta chain emerged from a study of blood T cell repertoires in COVID-19. Trimming removed 4 bases from V and 1 base from J, with 6 bases in between. CDR3 size: 13 residues. Germline CDR1 is MNHEY and CDR2 is SVGEGT. Only one count was recorded for this clone. How the authors handled the data: Cell counts per sample came from amplifying reference gene primers. Measured with immunoSEQ multiplex PCR; TCRdb has only the in-frame clones, and not every one. V and J calls and clone size are copied from that table; D and trimming were computed from the DNA. The sample consists of 110,000 to 150,000 clones, around 77% of them appearing once.

This chain connects TRBV6-2 or TRBV6-3 to TRBJ2-3; D remains ambiguous. This sequence originates from a man aged 50-59 years with active or convalescent COVID-19. Sequenced input: peripheral blood. The CDR3 nucleotides are TGTGCCAGCAGTTGGCAGGGCACAGATACGCAGTATTTT. This codes for CASSWQGTDTQYF.